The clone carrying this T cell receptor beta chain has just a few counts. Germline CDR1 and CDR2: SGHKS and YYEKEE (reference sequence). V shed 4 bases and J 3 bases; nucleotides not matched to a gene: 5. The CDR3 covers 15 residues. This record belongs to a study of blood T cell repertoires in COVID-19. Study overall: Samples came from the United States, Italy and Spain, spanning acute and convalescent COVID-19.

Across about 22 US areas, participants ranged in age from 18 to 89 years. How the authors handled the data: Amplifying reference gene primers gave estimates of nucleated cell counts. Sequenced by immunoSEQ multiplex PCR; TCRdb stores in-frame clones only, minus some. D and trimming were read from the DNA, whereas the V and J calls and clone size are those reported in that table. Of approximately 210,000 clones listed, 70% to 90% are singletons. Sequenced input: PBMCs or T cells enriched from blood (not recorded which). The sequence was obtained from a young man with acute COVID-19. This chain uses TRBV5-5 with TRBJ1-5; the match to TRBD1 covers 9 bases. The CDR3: CASSQDRGFNQPQHF. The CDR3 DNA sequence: TGTGCCAGCAGCCAGGACAGGGGATTCAATCAGCCCCAGCATTTT. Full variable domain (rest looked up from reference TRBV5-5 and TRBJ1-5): DAGVTQSPTHLIKTRGQQVTLRCSPISGHKSVSWYQQVLGQGPQFIFQYYEKEERGRGNFPDRFSARQFPNYSSELNVNALLLGDSALYLCASSQDRGFNQPQHFGDGTRLSIL.